This T cell receptor (beta chain) was observed in a study of identical twins. TCRdb itself ran the 5' RACE reads through MiXCR, one entry per CDR3 protein. In the table there are roughly 1.6 million distinct CDR3 sequences, around 29% of which are singletons. Sequences were obtained from cord blood. The receptor comes from a newborn girl in good health.

Here the CDR3 DNA reads TGTGCCAGCAGCAAGGAGGGCTCCTACAATGAGCAGTACTTC. Encoded protein: CASSKEGSYNEQYF. The rearrangement uses TRBV7-8 and TRBJ2-1, with a tentative D call TRBD2 (6 bases). The assigned J gene may be wrong: the sequence end matches TRBJ2-7 better. The CDR3 spans 14 residues. Germline V gene data show CDR1 as SGHVS and CDR2 as FQNEAQ.